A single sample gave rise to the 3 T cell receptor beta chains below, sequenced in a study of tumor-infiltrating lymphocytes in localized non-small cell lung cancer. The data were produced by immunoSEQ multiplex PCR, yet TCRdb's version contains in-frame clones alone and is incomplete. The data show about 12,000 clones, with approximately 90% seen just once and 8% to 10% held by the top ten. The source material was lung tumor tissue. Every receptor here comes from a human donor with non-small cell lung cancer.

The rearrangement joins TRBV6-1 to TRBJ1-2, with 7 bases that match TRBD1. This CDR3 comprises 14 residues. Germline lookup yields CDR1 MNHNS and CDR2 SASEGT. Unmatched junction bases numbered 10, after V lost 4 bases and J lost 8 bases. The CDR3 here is CASSVSRGLHGYTF. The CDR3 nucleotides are TGTGCCAGCAGTGTTTCGAGGGGGCTTCACGGCTACACCTTC.

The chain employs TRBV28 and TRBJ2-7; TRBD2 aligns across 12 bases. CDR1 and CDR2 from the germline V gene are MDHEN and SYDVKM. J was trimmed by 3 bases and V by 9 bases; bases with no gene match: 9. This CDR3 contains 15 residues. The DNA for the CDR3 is TGTGCCAGTAAATCTAGCGGGAGGGAGGGCTACGAGCAGTACTTC. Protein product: CASKSSGREGYEQYF.

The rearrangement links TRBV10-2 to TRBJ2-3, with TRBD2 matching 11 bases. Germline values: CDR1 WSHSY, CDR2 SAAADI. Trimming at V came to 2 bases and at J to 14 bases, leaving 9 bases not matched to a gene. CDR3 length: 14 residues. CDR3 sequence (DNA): TGCGCCAGCAGTGAGGGTCTAGCGGGAGGCCCAGGGTATTTT. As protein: CASSEGLAGGPGYF.